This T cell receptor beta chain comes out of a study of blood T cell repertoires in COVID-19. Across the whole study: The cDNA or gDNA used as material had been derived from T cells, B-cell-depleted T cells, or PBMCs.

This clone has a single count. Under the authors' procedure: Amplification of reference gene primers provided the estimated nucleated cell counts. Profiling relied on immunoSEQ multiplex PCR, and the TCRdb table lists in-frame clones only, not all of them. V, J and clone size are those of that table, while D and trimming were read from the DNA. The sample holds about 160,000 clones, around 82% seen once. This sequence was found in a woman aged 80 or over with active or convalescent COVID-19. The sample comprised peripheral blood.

CDR3 sequence reads: CASSLGLSETQYF. DNA for the CDR3: TGTGCCAGCAGCTTGGGCCTATCAGAGACCCAGTACTTC. The chain combines TRBV5-4 with TRBJ2-5; D not certain. The V and J ends lost 0 bases and 4 bases respectively, with 7 bases between them. Germline CDR1 reads SGHNT; CDR2 reads YYREEE (reference sequence). The CDR3 loop spans 13 amino acids.